Presented here are 19 T cell receptor beta chains from one specimen sequenced in a study of OX40 agonist ivuxolimab in advanced cancers. This table comes from immunoSEQ multiplex PCR, and its TCRdb copy is limited to in-frame clones, with some not included. The repertoire holds 100,000 or so clones, with about 96% as singletons. The source was CD4+ or CD8+ T cells sorted from blood, collected in a trial of the OX40 agonist ivuxolimab. The receptors stem from an adult with an advanced solid tumor such as melanoma, head and neck, liver or kidney cancer.

This clone has only a few counts. The CDR3 here is CASSLQGQVNTEAFF. The CDR3 DNA follows: TGTGCCAGCAGCTTGCAAGGACAGGTGAACACTGAAGCTTTCTTT. This chain links TRBV5-4 with TRBJ1-1; TRBD1 matches at 7 bases. V gave up 1 base and J gave up 0 bases; unmatched junction bases: 3. Germline CDR1 SGHNT, CDR2 YYREEE (reference sequence). This CDR3 is 15 amino acids long.

CDR3: CASRQGLTNEKLFF. The CDR3 nucleotides read TGTGCCAGCAGACAGGGGTTAACTAATGAAAAACTGTTTTTT. The rearrangement links TRBV27 to TRBJ1-4; TRBD1 matches at 7 bases. V was pared by 6 bases and J by 1 base, with 2 bases of the junction left unmatched. Looked up from germline, CDR1 is MNHEY and CDR2 is SMNVEV (reference sequence). The CDR3 is 14 amino acids.

This sequence joins TRBV28 and TRBJ2-7, with D hard to call. Looked up from germline, CDR1 is MDHEN and CDR2 is SYDVKM. This CDR3 region has 13 residues. V lost 5 bases and J lost 7, with 15 bases in between. The CDR3 nucleotides are TGTGCCAGCAGTCCCAGGCCTGTCGGAGAGCAGTACTTC. Protein: CASSPRPVGEQYF.

This chain links TRBV7-6 with TRBJ2-3; 12 bases line up with TRBD2. Germline CDR1 and CDR2: SGHVS and FNYEAQ. Trimming cost V 5 bases and J 4 bases; bases outside gene matches: 7. The CDR3 covers 16 residues. CDR3: CASSAPSGGVADTQYF. The CDR3 nucleotides read TGTGCCAGCAGCGCCCCTAGCGGGGGGGTGGCAGATACGCAGTATTTT.

In this sample, this clone turned up once. The chain carries TRBV28 and TRBJ2-2; the D is unclear. CDR1 is MDHEN and CDR2 is SYDVKM in the germline V gene. The V and J ends lost 6 bases and 6 bases respectively, with 11 bases between them. The CDR3 length is 13 residues. The CDR3 coding sequence is TGTGCCAGCAGCTCAGGCGTGGCCGGGGAGCTGTTTTTT. Its protein is CASSSGVAGELFF.

V and J are TRBV19 and TRBJ1-5; D remains ambiguous. Looked up from germline, CDR1 is LNHDA and CDR2 is SQIVND (reference sequence). CDR3 length: 15 residues. V was shortened by 7 bases and J by 2 bases, with 15 bases between the two germline ends. In DNA, the CDR3 is TGTGCCAGTACTCTTACCCCGGGAGGCAATCAGCCCCAGCATTTT. The encoded protein is CASTLTPGGNQPQHF. Drawing the rest from reference TRBV19 and TRBJ1-5, the complete variable domain is DGGITQSPKYLFRKEGQNVTLSCEQNLNHDAMYWYRQDPGQGLRLIYYSQIVNDFQKGDIAEGYSVSREKKESFPLTVTSAQKNPTAFYLCASTLTPGGNQPQHFGDGTRLSIL.

This chain joins TRBV27 and TRBJ2-1; D remains ambiguous. V was shortened by 6 bases and J by 5 bases, with 17 bases between the two germline ends. Germline loops: CDR1 MNHEY, CDR2 SMNVEV (reference sequence). The CDR3 runs to 15 residues. The CDR3 is CASSSNDGPNNEQFF. The CDR3 bases are TGTGCCAGCAGCTCCAACGACGGGCCTAACAATGAGCAGTTCTTC.

V is TRBV6-5 and J is TRBJ2-6; D is unclear. The CDR3 spans 13 residues. V was pared by 6 bases and J by 1 base, with 4 bases between. Germline CDR1 MNHEY, CDR2 SVGAGI. The CDR3 loop reads CASRESGANVLTF. DNA of the CDR3: TGTGCCAGCAGGGAATCTGGGGCCAACGTCCTGACTTTC.

The DNA for the CDR3 is TGCGCCAGCAGCCAGGTGGGACAGGAGAACACTGAAGCTTTCTTT. This translates into CASSQVGQENTEAFF. This rearrangement joins TRBV4-1 to TRBJ1-1; 8 bases are shared with TRBD1. This CDR3 has 15 amino acids. After removal of 3 bases from V and 1 base from J, the junction contained 4 bases not matched to a gene. Germline CDR1 is MGHRA and CDR2 is YSYEKL.

The chain links TRBV7-9 to TRBJ1-2; 10 nucleotides agree with TRBD1. Per the germline V gene, CDR1 is SEHNR and CDR2 is FQNEAQ (reference sequence). This CDR3 region has 16 residues. With 5 bases clipped from V and 4 bases from J, the junction kept 10 bases outside the gene matches. The CDR3 DNA reads as TGTGCCAGCAGCCGGGCCGGGACAGGGGTGGGCTATGGCTACACCTTC. Translation: CASSRAGTGVGYGYTF.

The chain combines TRBV19 with TRBJ2-2, with D possibly matching TRBD1 (5 bases). This CDR3 region has 14 residues. The germline V gene has CDR1 LNHDA and CDR2 SQIVND (reference sequence). V lost 7 bases and J 1 base, leaving 10 bases between the germline ends. The CDR3 reads CASMEGVNTGELFF. In DNA form, the CDR3 reads TGTGCCAGTATGGAAGGGGTGAACACCGGGGAGCTGTTTTTT.

The chain combines TRBV6-5 with TRBJ2-1; no definite D call. The V end lost 3 bases, the J end lost 5 bases, and 8 bases lay between the germline ends. There are 13 residues in the CDR3. Germline CDR1 MNHEY, CDR2 SVGAGI. The CDR3 protein is CASSYLNHNEQFF. The CDR3 DNA sequence: TGTGCCAGCAGTTATTTGAACCACAATGAGCAGTTCTTC.

The V and J genes are TRBV7-9 and TRBJ2-5; D might be TRBD1 or TRBD2, each matching 5 bases. The CDR3 covers 15 residues. Germline loops: CDR1 SEHNR, CDR2 FQNEAQ (reference sequence). V was clipped by 2 bases and J by 2 bases, with 12 bases between them. The CDR3 reads CASSLRDVAQETQYF. The CDR3 nucleotides are TGTGCCAGCAGCTTACGGGACGTGGCACAAGAGACCCAGTACTTC. Variable domain in full (rest from reference TRBV7-9 and TRBJ2-5): DTGVSQNPRHKITKRGQNVTFRCDPISEHNRLYWYRQTLGQGPEFLTYFQNEAQLEKSRLLSDRFSAERPKGSFSTLEIQRTEQGDSAMYLCASSLRDVAQETQYFGPGTRLLVL.

The chain recombines TRBV27 with TRBJ1-2; D gene unclear. CDR3 size: 14 residues. With 2 bases removed from V and 5 bases from J, the gap between germline ends came to 12 bases. CDR1 and CDR2 (germline): MNHEY, SMNVEV (reference sequence). This chain's CDR3 is CASSLRALSYGYTF. Written as DNA, the CDR3 is TGTGCCAGCAGTTTAAGGGCGCTCTCTTATGGCTACACCTTC.

The chain has TRBV30 and TRBJ1-4; D unresolved. The V and J ends lost 0 bases and 3 bases respectively, with 8 bases between them. Germline V CDR1 and CDR2: GTSNPN, SVGIG (reference sequence). The CDR3 sequence is 14 residues long. The chain's CDR3 is CAWSVRQPNEKLFF. CDR3 nucleotide sequence: TGTGCCTGGAGTGTACGGCAGCCTAATGAAAAACTGTTTTTT.

The V and J genes are TRBV11-2 and TRBJ2-7; possibly TRBD1 for D (6 bases). CDR1 is SGHAT and CDR2 is FQNNGV in the germline V gene. The CDR3 spans 12 residues. V dropped 8 bases and J dropped 0 bases, with 8 bases sitting between them. CDR3 in amino acids: CASGGDSYEQYF. In DNA form, the CDR3 reads TGTGCCAGCGGGGGCGACTCCTACGAGCAGTACTTC.

The chain joins TRBV19 to TRBJ1-2; D is uncertain. The CDR3 has 13 amino acids. Trimming pared 5 bases from V and 2 bases from J, leaving 9 bases between. The germline V gene has CDR1 LNHDA and CDR2 SQIVND (reference sequence). DNA of the CDR3: TGTGCCAGTAGTTTCGAGAGCAACTATGGCTACACCTTC. Translation: CASSFESNYGYTF.

The genes are TRBV29-1 and TRBJ2-7; no firm D call. The germline CDR1 and CDR2 sequences are SQVTM and ANQGSEA. The V and J ends lost 4 bases and 3 bases respectively, with 10 bases between them. This CDR3 has 12 residues. DNA of the CDR3: TGCAGCGTTGCCGGAGTTCACTACGAGCAGTACTTC. This sequence encodes CSVAGVHYEQYF.

The chain combines TRBV5-4 with TRBJ2-3; TRBD2 matches at 8 bases. V lost 9 bases to trimming and J lost 2 bases; unmatched junction nucleotides: 5. The CDR3 is 13 residues long. CDR1 and CDR2 from the germline V gene are SGHNT and YYREEE (reference sequence). As DNA, the CDR3 is TGTGCCACCCCGCGGGGGGACACAGATACGCAGTATTTT. It codes for CATPRGDTDTQYF.